This TCR beta chain was sequenced for a study of OX40 agonist ivuxolimab in advanced cancers. Study summary: From about 20 to 79 years was the age range, with a mean of around 54 years, and about 78% were male. Eligibility admitted prior anti-PD-1, anti-PD-L1 or anti-CTLA-4 therapy; around 41% had some. Study results and caveats: Expanded clones were, on average, more numerous among CD8+ T cells than CD4+. Several nonresponders also turned out to have low normalized T-cell clonal expansion.

With regard to this clone: Antigen: not known.

Measured with immunoSEQ multiplex PCR; TCRdb has only the in-frame clones, and not every one. The profile shows 83,000 or so clones, approximately 84% of them singletons. Trimming took 0 bases from V and 5 from J, leaving 11 bases between them. CDR1 is SGHNT, CDR2 YYREEE, per germline (reference sequence). The CDR3 runs to 14 residues. V and J are TRBV5-4 and TRBJ1-1, with D possibly TRBD1 on 5 matching bases. This specimen consisted of CD4+ or CD8+ T cells sorted from blood, obtained in a trial of the OX40 agonist ivuxolimab. This clonotype was obtained from an adult with an advanced solid tumor such as melanoma, head and neck, liver or kidney cancer. CDR3 sequence (DNA): TGTGCCAGCAGCTTGGCCGGGAGGGGTACTGAAGCTTTCTTT. Amino acid sequence: CASSLAGRGTEAFF.